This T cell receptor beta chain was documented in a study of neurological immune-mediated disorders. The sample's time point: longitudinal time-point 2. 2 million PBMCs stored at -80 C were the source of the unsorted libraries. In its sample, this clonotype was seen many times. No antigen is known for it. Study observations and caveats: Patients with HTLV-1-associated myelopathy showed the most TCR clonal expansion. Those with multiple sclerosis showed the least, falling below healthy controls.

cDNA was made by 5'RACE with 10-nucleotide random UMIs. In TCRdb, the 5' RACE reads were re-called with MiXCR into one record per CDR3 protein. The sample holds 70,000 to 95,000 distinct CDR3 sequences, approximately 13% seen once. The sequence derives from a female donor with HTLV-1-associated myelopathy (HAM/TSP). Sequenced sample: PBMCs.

CDR3 in amino acids: CASSLYARDNEKLFF. CDR3 DNA: TGTGCCAGCAGCTTATACGCCAGGGACAATGAAAAACTGTTTTTT. The chain recombines TRBV7-9 with TRBJ1-4; D may be TRBD1 (5 bases). The germline V and J ends were trimmed by 2 bases and 5 bases, with 12 bases remaining between them. There are 15 residues in the CDR3. Germline V lookup: CDR1 SEHNR, CDR2 FQNEAQ (reference sequence). The entire variable domain, with the rest obtained from reference TRBV7-9 and TRBJ1-4, is as follows: DTGVSQNPRHKITKRGQNVTFRCDPISEHNRLYWYRQTLGQGPEFLTYFQNEAQLEKSRLLSDRFSAERPKGSFSTLEIQRTEQGDSAMYLCASSLYARDNEKLFFGSGTQLSVL.